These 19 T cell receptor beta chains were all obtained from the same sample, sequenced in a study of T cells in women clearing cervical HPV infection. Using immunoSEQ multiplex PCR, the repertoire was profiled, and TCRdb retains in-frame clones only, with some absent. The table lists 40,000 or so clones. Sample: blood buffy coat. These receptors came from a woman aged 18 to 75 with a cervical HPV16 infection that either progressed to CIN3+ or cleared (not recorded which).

CDR3 residues: CAYLPGLAGGRTPYEQYF. CDR3 bases read: TGCGCCTACCTTCCGGGACTAGCGGGAGGGAGGACCCCCTACGAG. The chain links TRBV10-1 to TRBJ2-7; 16 bases agree with TRBD2. The read is 3 residues too short to cover the CDR3 end, so that end is filled in from the germline J gene. Per the germline V gene, CDR1 is WNHNN and CDR2 is SYGVQD (reference sequence). The V segment lost 11 bases and the J segment 2 bases; nucleotides outside the gene matches: 15. There are 18 residues in the CDR3.

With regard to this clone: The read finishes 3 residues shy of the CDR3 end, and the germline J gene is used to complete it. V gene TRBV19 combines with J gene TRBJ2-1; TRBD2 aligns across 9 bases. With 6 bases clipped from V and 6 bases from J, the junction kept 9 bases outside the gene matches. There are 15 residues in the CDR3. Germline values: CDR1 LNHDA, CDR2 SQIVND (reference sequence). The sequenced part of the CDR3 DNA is TGTGCCAGTAGGGCTAGCGGGAATCAGGGCAATGAG. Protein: CASRASGNQGNE. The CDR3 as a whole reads CASRASGNQGNEQFF.

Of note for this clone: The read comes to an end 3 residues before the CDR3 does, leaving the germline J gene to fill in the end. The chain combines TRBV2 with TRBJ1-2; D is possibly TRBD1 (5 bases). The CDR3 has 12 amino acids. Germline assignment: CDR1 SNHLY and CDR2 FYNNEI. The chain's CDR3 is CASRDNYNDYTF. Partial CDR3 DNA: TGTGCCAGCAGGGACAACTACAATGAC.

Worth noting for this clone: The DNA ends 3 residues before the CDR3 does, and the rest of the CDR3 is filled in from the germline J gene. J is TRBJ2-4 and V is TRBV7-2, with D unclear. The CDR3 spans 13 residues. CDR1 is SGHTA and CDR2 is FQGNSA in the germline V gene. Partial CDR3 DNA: TGTGCCAGCAGCCGTCTCCTACTCTATGGT. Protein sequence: CASSRLLLYG. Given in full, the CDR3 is CASSRLLLYGQYF.

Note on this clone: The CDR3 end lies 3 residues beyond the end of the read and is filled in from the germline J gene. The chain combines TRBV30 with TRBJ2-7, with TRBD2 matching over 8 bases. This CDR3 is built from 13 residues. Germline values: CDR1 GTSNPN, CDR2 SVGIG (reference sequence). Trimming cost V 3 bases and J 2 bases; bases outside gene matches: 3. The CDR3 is CAWSIAGTYEQYF. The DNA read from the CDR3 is TGTGCCTGGAGCATAGCGGGGACCTACGAG.

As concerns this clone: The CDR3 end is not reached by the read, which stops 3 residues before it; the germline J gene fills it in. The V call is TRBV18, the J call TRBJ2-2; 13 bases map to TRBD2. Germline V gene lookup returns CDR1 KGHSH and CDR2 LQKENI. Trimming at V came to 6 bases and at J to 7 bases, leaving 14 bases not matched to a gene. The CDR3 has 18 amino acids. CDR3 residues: CASSRGTSGTPENGELFF. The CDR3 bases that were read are TGTGCCAGCTCCCGAGGGACTAGCGGGACCCCCGAAAACGGGGAG.

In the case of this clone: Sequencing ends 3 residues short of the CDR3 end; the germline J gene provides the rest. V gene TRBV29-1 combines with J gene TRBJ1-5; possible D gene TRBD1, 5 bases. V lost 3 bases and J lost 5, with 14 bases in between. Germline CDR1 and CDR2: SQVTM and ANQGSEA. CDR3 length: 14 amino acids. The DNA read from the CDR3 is TGCAGCGTTGACGGCGGGGGTGGGGATCAGCCC. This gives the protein CSVDGGGGDQP. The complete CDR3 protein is CSVDGGGGDQPQHF.

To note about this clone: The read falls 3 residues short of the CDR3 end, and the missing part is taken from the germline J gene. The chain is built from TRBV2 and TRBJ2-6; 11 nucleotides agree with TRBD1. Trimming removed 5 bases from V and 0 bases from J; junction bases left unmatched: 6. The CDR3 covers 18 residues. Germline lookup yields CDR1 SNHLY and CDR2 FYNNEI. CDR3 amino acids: CASSLRTGGGSGANVLTF. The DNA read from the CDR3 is TGTGCCAGCAGTTTACGGACAGGGGGCGGCTCTGGGGCCAACGTC.

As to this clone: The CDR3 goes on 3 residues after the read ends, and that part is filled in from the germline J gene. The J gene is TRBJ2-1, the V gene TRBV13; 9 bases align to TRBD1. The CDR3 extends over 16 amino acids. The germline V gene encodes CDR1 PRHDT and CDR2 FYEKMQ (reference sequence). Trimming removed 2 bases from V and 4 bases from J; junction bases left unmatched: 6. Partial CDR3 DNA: TGTGCCAGCAGCTTACGGGGGACAGGGTCTTACAATGAG. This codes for CASSLRGTGSYNE. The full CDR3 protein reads CASSLRGTGSYNEQFF.

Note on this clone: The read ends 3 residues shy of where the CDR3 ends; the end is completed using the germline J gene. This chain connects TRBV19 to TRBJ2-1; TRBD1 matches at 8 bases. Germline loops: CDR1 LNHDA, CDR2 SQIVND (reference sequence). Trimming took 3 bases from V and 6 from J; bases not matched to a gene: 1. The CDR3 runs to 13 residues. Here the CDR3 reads CASSITGGNEQFF. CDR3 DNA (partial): TGTGCCAGTAGTATCACAGGGGGCAATGAG.

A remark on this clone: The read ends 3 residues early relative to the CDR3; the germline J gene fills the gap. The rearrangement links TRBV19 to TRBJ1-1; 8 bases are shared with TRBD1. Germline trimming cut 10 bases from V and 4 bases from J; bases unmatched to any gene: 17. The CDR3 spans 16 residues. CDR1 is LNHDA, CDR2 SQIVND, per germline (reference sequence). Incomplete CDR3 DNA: TGTGCCACCAAAAGGGGACAGGCGGCTGCGGGCACTGAA. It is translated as CATKRGQAAAGTE. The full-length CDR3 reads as CATKRGQAAAGTEAFF.

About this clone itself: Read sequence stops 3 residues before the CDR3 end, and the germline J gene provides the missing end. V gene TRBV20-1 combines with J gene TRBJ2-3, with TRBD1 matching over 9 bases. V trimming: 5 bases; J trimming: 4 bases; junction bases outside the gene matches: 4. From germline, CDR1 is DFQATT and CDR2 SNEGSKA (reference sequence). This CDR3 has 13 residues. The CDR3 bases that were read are TGCAGTGCTGGACAGGGGCCGGCAGATACG. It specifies CSAGQGPADT. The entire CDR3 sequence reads CSAGQGPADTQYF.

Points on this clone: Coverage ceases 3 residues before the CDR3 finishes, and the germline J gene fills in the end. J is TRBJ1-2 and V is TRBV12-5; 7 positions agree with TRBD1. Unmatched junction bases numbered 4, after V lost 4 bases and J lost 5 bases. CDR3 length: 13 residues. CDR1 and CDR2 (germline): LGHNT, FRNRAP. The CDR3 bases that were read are TGTGCTAGTGGTTCGGGGACAGCGTATGGC. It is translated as CASGSGTAYG. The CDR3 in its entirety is CASGSGTAYGYTF.

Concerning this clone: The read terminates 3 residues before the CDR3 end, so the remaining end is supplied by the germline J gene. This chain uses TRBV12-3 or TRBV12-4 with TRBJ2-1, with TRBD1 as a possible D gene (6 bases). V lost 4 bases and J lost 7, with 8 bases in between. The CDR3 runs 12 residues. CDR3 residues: CASSYRVNEQFF. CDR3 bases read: TGTGCCAGCAGTTACAGGGTTAATGAG.

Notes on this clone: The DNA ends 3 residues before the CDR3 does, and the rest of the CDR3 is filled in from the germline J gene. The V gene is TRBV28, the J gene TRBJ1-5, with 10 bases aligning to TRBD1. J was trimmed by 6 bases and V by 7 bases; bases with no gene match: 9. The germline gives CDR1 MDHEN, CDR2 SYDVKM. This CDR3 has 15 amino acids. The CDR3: CASTLGQGYRQPQHF. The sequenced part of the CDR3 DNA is TGTGCCAGCACCCTGGGACAGGGGTACCGTCAGCCC.

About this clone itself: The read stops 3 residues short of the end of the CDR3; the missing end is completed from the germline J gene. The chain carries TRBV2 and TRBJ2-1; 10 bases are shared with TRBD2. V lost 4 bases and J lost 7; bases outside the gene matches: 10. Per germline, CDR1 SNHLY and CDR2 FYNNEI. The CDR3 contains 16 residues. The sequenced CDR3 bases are TGTGCCAGCAGTGTTGGCAGCGGGAGGGCGTTGAATGAG. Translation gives CASSVGSGRALNE. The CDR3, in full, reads CASSVGSGRALNEQFF.

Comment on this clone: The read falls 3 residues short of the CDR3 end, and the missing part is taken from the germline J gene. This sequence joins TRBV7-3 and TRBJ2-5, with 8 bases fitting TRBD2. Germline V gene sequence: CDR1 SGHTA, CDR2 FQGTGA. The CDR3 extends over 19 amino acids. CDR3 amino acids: CASSLRRGMRRGGTDTQYF. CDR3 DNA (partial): TGTGCCAGCAGCTTAAGACGGGGGATGCGTCGGGGGGGCACAGATACC. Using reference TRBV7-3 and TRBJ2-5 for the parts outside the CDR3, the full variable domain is GAGVSQTPSNKVTEKGKYVELRCDPISGHTALYWYRQSLGQGPEFLIYFQGTGAADDSGLPNDRFFAVRPEGSVSTLKIQRTERGDSAVYLCASSLRRGMRRGGTDTQYFGPGTRLLVL.

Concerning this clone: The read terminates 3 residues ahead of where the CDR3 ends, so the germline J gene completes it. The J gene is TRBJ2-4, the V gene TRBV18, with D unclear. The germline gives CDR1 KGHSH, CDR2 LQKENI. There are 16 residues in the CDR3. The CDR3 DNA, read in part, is TGTGCCAGCTCACCAATGGATGCGAAGGCTAACTATGGT. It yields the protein CASSPMDAKANYG. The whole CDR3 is CASSPMDAKANYGQYF.

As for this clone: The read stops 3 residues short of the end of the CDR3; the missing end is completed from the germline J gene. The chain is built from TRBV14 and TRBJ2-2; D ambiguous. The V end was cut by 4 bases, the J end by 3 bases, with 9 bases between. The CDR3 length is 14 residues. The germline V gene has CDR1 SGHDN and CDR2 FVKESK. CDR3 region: CASSRFLDTGELFF. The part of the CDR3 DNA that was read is TGTGCCAGCAGCCGGTTCTTAGACACCGGGGAG.